These 5 T cell receptor beta chains were all obtained from the same sample, sequenced in a study of blood T cells in healthy people across ages. A J-beta primer mix and a sample-barcoded 5' primer were used in a second PCR of roughly 6 to 11 cycles. A single record per CDR3 protein comes from TCRdb applying MiXCR to the 5' RACE reads. The sample holds some 710,000 distinct CDR3 sequences, about 20% seen once. What was sequenced was blood. Receptor source: a man between 65 and 79 years old in good health.

This clonotype has only a few counts. The chain recombines TRBV20-1 with TRBJ2-1, with 11 bases lining up with TRBD2. The CDR3 consists of 15 residues. V was clipped by 6 bases and J by 2 bases; unmatched bases: 6. Germline loops: CDR1 DFQATT, CDR2 SNEGSKA (reference sequence). The CDR3 nucleotides are TGCAGTGCCCATCTAGCGGGAGGCCCCTACAATGAGCAGTTCTTC. It encodes CSAHLAGGPYNEQFF.

This clonotype was recorded many times. The J gene is TRBJ2-1, the V gene TRBV20-1; D gene unclear. The CDR3 spans 16 residues. V dropped 0 bases and J dropped 0 bases, with 12 bases sitting between them. Germline CDR1 is DFQATT and CDR2 is SNEGSKA (reference sequence). Written as DNA, the CDR3 is TGCAGTGCTAGAGATTTGGCCCGGTTCTCCTACAATGAGCAGTTCTTC. It codes for CSARDLARFSYNEQFF.

This clonotype turned up a few times. The J gene is TRBJ2-5, the V gene TRBV20-1, with D uncertain. V was shortened by 6 bases and J by 6 bases, with 17 bases between the two germline ends. The germline gives CDR1 DFQATT, CDR2 SNEGSKA (reference sequence). This CDR3 has 13 amino acids. CDR3 sequence (DNA): TGCAGTGCCACGCTTCTTGGCTCCCAGACCCAGTACTTC. Protein product: CSATLLGSQTQYF.

This clonotype was counted between two and nine times. This chain connects TRBV4-3 to TRBJ2-7; D is ambiguous. The tail of the sequence fits TRBJ2-1 better, so the J call may be wrong. The CDR3 loop spans 13 amino acids. Per the germline V gene, CDR1 is LGHNA and CDR2 is YSLEER. CDR3 DNA sequence: TGCGCCAGCAGCCAAGATAGGGCTGGGGAGCAGTTCTTC. It codes for CASSQDRAGEQFF.

The gene calls are TRBV20-1 and TRBJ1-1; D is unclear. This CDR3 has 12 amino acids. Germline lookup yields CDR1 DFQATT and CDR2 SNEGSKA (reference sequence). Trimming took 4 bases from V and 7 from J, leaving 13 bases between them. Here the CDR3 reads CSAIGWVGEAFF. CDR3 nucleotide sequence: TGCAGTGCTATAGGCTGGGTAGGTGAAGCTTTCTTT.